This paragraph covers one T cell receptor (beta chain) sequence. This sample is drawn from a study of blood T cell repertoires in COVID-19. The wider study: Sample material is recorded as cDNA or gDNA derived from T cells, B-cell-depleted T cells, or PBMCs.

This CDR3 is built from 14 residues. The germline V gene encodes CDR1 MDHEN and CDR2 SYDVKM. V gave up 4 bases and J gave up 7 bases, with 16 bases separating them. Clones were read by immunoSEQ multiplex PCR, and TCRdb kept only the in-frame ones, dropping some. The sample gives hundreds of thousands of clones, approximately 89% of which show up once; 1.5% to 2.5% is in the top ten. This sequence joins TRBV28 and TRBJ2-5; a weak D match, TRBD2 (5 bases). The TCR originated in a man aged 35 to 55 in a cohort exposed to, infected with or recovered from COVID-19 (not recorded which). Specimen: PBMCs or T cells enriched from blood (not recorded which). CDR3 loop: CASSSGRDAGTQYF. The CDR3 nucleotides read TGTGCCAGCAGTTCTGGTCGGGATGCCGGGACCCAGTACTTC.